The entry that follows covers one T cell receptor (beta chain) sequence. These data originate in a study of shared clonotypes between healthy human individuals. Profiling relied on immunoSEQ multiplex PCR, and the TCRdb table lists in-frame clones only, not all of them. The sample holds 600,000 to 700,000 clones, roughly 73% seen once. The CDR3 is made up of 14 amino acids. Per the germline V gene, CDR1 is LNHDA and CDR2 is SQIVND (reference sequence). V shed 2 bases and J shed 10 bases, with 14 bases lying between them. The TCR comes from a woman between 25 and 40 years old in good health. The chain uses TRBV19 and TRBJ1-4; D is undetermined. Sequencing was performed on memory CD4+ T cells sorted from blood. This sample's subset: CD45RA-negative fraction. The CDR3 coding sequence is TGTGCCAGTAGTATAAGTCAGGAGATTGGAAAACTGTTTTTT. Protein product: CASSISQEIGKLFF.